These 6 T cell receptor beta chains were all obtained from the same sample, sequenced in a study of cytomegalovirus exposure and HLA in healthy donors (dated by TCRdb to about 2017). The receptor library was made with the immunoSEQ multiplex PCR assay. For the multiplex PCR, a mixture combining 60 forward primers for TCR Vbeta segments and 13 reverse primers for TCR Jbeta segments was used. TCRdb obtained this table from immuneACCESS and retained in-frame rearrangements with V and J assigned. These tables miss some clones; where compared with another copy, unresolved V genes account for less than half of the shortfall, and the remainder is unexplained. For this sample the table gives around 180,000 clones, of which around 85% were detected only once. The ten largest clonotypes hold 1% of the sample. Material for sequencing was PBMCs. All receptors come from a boy aged 2-9 years in good health and CMV-seronegative.

The V gene is TRBV14, the J gene TRBJ2-1, with D uncertain. Germline V CDR1 and CDR2: SGHDN, FVKESK. Trimming shortened V by 0 bases and J by 8 bases, and 17 bases separated the two germline ends. The CDR3 is 16 residues long. The CDR3 here is CASSQDSGDGPDEQFF. The CDR3 DNA is TGTGCCAGCAGCCAAGATTCCGGAGACGGCCCGGATGAGCAGTTCTTC.

This chain joins TRBV7-9 and TRBJ2-1; D not resolved. The CDR3 is made up of 15 amino acids. Looked up from germline, CDR1 is SEHNR and CDR2 is FQNEAQ (reference sequence). V was shortened by 1 base and J by 9 bases, with 16 bases between the two germline ends. In DNA form, the CDR3 reads TGTGCCAGCAGCTTAGTACGGCTAGACTTCCCTGAGCAGTTCTTC. Translated: CASSLVRLDFPEQFF.

The chain carries TRBV19 and TRBJ2-3; 10 positions agree with TRBD2. V dropped 5 bases and J dropped 1; count of bases not matched to a gene: 3. CDR1 is LNHDA, CDR2 SQIVND, per germline (reference sequence). The CDR3 totals 15 residues. The CDR3 DNA is TGTGCCAGTAGTCGAGGGACTAGCGGCACAGATACGCAGTATTTT. Protein product: CASSRGTSGTDTQYF.

This clone was found a few times. J is TRBJ1-3 and V is TRBV6-1; a weak D match, TRBD1 (6 bases). Per germline, CDR1 MNHNS and CDR2 SASEGT. The CDR3 has 14 residues. Trimming shortened V by 6 bases and J by 3 bases, and 12 bases separated the two germline ends. CDR3 in DNA: TGTGCCAGCAGGGGTACAGGGTTTGGAAACACCATATATTTT. It yields the protein CASRGTGFGNTIYF.

The genes are TRBV27 and TRBJ2-3; 7 bases agree with TRBD2. Germline V gives CDR1 MNHEY, CDR2 SMNVEV (reference sequence). This CDR3 region has 17 residues. V gave up 4 bases and J gave up 4 bases; unmatched junction bases: 14. In DNA form, the CDR3 reads TGTGCCAGCAGTTCCCTGACTAGCAATATCCAGGCAGATACGCAGTATTTT. Its protein is CASSSLTSNIQADTQYF.

This chain uses TRBV5-4 with TRBJ2-3; possibly TRBD1 for D (5 bases). CDR1 and CDR2 from the germline V gene are SGHNT and YYREEE (reference sequence). V lost 0 bases and J 0 bases, leaving 11 bases between the germline ends. This CDR3 spans 16 amino acids. CDR3 protein: CASSLVPGLSTDTQYF. In DNA, the CDR3 is TGTGCCAGCAGCTTGGTTCCAGGGCTAAGCACAGATACGCAGTATTTT.